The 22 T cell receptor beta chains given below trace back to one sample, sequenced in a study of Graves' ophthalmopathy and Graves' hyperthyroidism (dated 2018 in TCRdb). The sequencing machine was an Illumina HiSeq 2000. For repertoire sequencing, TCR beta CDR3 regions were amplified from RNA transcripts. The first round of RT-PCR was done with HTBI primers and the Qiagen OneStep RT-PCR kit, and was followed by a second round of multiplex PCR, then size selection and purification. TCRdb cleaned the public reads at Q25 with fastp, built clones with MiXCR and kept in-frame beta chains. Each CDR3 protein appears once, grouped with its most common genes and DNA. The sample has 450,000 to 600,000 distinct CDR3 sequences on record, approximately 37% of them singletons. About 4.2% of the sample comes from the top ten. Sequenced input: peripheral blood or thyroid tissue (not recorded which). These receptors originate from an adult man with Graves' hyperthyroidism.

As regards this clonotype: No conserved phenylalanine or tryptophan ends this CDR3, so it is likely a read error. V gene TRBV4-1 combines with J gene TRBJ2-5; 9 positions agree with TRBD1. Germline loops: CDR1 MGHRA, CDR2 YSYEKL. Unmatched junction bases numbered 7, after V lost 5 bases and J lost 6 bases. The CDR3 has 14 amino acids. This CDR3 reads CASSLGTGRQTQYY. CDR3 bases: TGCGCCAGCAGCTTGGGGACAGGGAGGCAGACCCAGTACTAC.

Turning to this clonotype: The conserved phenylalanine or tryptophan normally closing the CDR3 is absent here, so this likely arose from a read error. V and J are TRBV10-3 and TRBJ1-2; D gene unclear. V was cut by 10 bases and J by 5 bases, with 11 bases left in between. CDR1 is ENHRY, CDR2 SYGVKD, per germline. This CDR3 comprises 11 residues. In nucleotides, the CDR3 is TGTGCCAGCCAAGGCTCTTATGGCTACACCTCC. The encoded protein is CASQGSYGYTS.

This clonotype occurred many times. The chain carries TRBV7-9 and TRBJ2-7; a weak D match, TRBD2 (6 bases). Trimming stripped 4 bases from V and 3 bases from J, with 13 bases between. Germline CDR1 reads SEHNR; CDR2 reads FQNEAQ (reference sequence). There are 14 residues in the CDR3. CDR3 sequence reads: CASSSDGGLYEQYF. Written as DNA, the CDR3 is TGTGCCAGCAGCTCGGACGGAGGGCTCTACGAGCAGTACTTC.

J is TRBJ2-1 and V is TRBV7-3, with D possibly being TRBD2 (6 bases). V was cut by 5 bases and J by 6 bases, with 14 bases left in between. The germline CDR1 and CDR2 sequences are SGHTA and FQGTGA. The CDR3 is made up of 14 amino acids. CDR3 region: CASSPAPGLNEQFF. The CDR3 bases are TGTGCCAGCAGCCCCGCACCGGGACTCAATGAGCAGTTCTTC.

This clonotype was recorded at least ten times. CDR3 amino acids: CATSDLGQPQHF. The DNA for the CDR3 is TGTGCCACCAGTGATTTAGGTCAGCCCCAGCATTTT. The chain uses TRBV24-1 and TRBJ1-5; D not resolved. The V gene's germline CDR1 is KGHDR and CDR2 SFDVKD. There are 12 residues in the CDR3. V lost 1 base and J 6 bases, leaving 3 bases between the germline ends.

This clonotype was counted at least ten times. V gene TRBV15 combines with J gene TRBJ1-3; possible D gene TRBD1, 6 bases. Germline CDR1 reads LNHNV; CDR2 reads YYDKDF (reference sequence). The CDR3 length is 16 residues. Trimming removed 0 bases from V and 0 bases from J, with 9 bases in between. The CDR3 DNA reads TGTGCCACCAGCAGAGACGACAGGTACTCTGGAAACACCATATATTTT. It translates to CATSRDDRYSGNTIYF.

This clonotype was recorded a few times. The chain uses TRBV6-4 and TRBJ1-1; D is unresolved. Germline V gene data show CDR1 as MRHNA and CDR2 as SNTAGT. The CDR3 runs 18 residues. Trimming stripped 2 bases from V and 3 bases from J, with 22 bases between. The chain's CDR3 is CASSDPVRLCMAYTEAFF. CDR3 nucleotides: TGTGCCAGCAGTGACCCAGTAAGACTTTGTATGGCCTACACTGAAGCTTTCTTT.

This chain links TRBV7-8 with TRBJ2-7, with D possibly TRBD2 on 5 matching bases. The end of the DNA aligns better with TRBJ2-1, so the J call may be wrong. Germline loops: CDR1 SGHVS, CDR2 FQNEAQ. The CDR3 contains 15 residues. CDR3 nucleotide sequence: TGTGCCAGCAGCCATCGGACTGGAACCTACAATGAGCAGTTCTTC. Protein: CASSHRTGTYNEQFF.

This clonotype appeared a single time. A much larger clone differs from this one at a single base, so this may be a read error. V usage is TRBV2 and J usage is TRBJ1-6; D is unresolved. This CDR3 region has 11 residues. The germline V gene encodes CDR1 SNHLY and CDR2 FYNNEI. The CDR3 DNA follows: TGTGCCATCAGCAAGGATTCACCCGTCCACTTT. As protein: CAISKDSPVHF.

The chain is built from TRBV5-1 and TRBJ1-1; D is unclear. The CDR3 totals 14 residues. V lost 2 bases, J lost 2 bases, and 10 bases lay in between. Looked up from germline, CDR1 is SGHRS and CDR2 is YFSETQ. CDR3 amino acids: CASSFVAGNTEAFF. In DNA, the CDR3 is TGCGCCAGCAGCTTTGTGGCGGGAAACACTGAAGCTTTCTTT.

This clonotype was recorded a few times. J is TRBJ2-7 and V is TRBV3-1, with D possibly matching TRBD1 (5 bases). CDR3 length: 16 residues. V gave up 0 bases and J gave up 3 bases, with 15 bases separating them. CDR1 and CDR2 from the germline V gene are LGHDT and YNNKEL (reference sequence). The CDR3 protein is CASSQEGAGYIYEQYF. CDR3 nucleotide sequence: TGTGCCAGCAGCCAAGAAGGTGCAGGGTACATCTACGAGCAGTACTTC.

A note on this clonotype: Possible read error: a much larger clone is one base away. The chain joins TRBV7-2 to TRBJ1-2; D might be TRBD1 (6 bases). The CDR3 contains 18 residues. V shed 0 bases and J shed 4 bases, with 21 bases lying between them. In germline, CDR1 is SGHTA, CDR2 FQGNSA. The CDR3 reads CASSLAGLGQWVFYGYTF. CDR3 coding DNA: TGTGCCAGCAGCTTAGCGGGGTTAGGACAGTGGGTTTTCTATGGCTACACCTTC.

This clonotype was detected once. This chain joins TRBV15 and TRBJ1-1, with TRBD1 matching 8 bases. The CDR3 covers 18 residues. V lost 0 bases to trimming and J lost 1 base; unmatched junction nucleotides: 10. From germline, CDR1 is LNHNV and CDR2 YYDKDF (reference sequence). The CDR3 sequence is CATSRDQGAGSSNTEAFF. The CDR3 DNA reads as TGTGCCACCAGCAGAGATCAGGGGGCAGGCTCTTCGAACACTGAAGCTTTCTTT.

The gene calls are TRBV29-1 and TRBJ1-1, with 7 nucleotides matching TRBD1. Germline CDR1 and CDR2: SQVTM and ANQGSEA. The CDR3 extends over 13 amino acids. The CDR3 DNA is TGCACCGGTAAAGACAGGGCGGACAATGAAGCTTTCTTT. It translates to CTGKDRADNEAFF.

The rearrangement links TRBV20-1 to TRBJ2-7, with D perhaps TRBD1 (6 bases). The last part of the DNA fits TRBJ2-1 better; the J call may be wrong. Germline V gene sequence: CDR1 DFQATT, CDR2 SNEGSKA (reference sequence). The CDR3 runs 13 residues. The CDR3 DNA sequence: TGCAGTGCTAGTCGGGCCCCAGGGGACGAGCAGTTCTTC. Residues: CSASRAPGDEQFF.

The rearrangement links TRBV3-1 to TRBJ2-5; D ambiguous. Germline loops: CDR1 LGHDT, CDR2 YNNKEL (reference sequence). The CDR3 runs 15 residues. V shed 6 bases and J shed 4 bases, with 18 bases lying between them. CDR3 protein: CASRPTDQKGETQYF. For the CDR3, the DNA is TGTGCCAGCAGACCCACGGACCAAAAGGGAGAGACCCAGTACTTC.

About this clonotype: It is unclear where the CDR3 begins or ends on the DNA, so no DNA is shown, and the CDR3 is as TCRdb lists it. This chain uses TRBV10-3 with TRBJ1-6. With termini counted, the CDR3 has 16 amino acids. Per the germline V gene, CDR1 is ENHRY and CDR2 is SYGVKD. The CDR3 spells CAICSARDGSNSPLHF.

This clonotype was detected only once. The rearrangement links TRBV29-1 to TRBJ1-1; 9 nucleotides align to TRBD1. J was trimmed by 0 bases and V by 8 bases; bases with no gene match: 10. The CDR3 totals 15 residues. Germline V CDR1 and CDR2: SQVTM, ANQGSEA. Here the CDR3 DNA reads TGCAGCCAGACCGGGACAGGGAGAATGAACACTGAAGCTTTCTTT. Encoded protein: CSQTGTGRMNTEAFF.

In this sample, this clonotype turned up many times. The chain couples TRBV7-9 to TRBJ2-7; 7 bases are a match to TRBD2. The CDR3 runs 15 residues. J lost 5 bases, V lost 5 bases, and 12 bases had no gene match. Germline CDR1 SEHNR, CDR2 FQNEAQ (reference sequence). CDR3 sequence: CASSPGLERVDEQYF. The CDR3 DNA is TGTGCCAGCAGCCCCGGACTAGAGAGAGTCGACGAGCAGTACTTC.

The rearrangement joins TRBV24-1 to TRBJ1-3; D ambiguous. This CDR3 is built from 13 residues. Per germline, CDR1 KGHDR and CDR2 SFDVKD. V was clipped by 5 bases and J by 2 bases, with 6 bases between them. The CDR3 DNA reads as TGTGCCACCAGTGGCTGGACTGGAAACACCATATATTTT. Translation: CATSGWTGNTIYF.

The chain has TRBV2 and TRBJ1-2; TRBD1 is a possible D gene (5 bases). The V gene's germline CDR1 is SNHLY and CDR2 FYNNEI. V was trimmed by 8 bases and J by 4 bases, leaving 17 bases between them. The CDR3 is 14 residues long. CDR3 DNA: TGTGCCAGCGTTCCACCGACAGTATTCTATGGCTACACCTTC. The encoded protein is CASVPPTVFYGYTF.

CDR3 bases: TGTGCCATCACCACGGGACGGCTCTCCTACGAGCAGTACTTC. It is translated as CAITTGRLSYEQYF. The chain is built from TRBV10-3 and TRBJ2-7; possibly TRBD1 or TRBD2 for D (5 bases each). This CDR3 contains 14 residues. V gave up 7 bases and J gave up 0 bases, with 13 bases separating them. Germline CDR1 reads ENHRY; CDR2 reads SYGVKD.